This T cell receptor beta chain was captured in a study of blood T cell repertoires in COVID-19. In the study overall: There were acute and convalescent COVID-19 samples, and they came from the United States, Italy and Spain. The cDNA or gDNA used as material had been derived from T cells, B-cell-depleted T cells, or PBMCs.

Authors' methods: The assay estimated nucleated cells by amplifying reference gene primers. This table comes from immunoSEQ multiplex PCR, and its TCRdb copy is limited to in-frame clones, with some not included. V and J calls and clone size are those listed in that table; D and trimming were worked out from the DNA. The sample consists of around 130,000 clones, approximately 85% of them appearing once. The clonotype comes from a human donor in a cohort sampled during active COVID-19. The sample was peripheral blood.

CDR3 bases: TGTGCCAGAAGCTATCCCGACAGGGAGGGCACAGATACGCAGTATTTT. As protein: CARSYPDREGTDTQYF. This chain joins TRBV7-5 and TRBJ2-3; the tabulated D call, TRBD1, remains unverified against the DNA. TRBV7-5 is an annotated pseudogene. The CDR3 totals 16 residues.